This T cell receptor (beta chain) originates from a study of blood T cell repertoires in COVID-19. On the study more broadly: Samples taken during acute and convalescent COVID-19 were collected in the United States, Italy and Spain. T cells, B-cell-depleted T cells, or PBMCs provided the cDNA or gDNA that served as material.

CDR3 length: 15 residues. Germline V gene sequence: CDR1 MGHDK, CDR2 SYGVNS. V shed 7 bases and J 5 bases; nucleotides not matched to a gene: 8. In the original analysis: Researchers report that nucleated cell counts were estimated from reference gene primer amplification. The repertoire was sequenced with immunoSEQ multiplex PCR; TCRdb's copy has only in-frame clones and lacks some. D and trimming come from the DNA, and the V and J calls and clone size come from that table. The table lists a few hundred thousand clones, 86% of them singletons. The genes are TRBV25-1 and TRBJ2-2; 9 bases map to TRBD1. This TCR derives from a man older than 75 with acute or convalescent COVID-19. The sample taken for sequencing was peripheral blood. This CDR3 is CASTPPGTGTGELFF. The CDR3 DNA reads TGTGCCAGCACCCCCCCCGGGACAGGGACCGGGGAGCTGTTTTTT.